This is a list of T cell receptor beta chains from one sample in a study of T cell responses to AZD1222 COVID-19 vaccine. The repertoire was sequenced with immunoSEQ multiplex PCR; TCRdb's copy has only in-frame clones and lacks some. The table shows some 88,000 clones, with about 90% occurring only once. This specimen consisted of peripheral blood, obtained on day 0 of AZD1222 vaccination. The source is an adult in good health. CDR3s leave out the opening cysteine and the closing phenylalanine or tryptophan. Each record gives: V gene, clone size, J gene, CDR3 protein. Clone sizes are given selectively: once, few, many, or a class where the clone is expanded.

TRBV7-2	NA	TRBJ2-5	ASTPTQETQY
TRBV6-6	NA	TRBJ1-6	ASSNNSPLH
TRBV7-2	NA	TRBJ2-1	ASSSGLVDEQF
TRBV29-1	NA	TRBJ1-1	SVEGVVVTEAF
TRBV10-3	NA	TRBJ1-1	AISQQERGTEAF
TRBV13	NA	TRBJ2-7	ASSFGTMAYEQY
TRBV7-9	NA	TRBJ2-1	ASSSSWVISGTSYNEQF
TRBV19	NA	TRBJ2-1	ASKTSGTYNEQF
TRBV19	once	TRBJ2-3	ASSPAGGVDTQY
TRBV11-2	NA	TRBJ2-7	ASSSLEQLYEQY
TRBV5-1	NA	TRBJ2-3	ASSRGTSGRVTDTQY
TRBV5-1	few	TRBJ1-6	ASSMQDNSPLH
TRBV5-8	NA	TRBJ2-1	ASTQGLAGREQF
TRBV6-4	NA	TRBJ2-3	ASSEGASGKDTQY